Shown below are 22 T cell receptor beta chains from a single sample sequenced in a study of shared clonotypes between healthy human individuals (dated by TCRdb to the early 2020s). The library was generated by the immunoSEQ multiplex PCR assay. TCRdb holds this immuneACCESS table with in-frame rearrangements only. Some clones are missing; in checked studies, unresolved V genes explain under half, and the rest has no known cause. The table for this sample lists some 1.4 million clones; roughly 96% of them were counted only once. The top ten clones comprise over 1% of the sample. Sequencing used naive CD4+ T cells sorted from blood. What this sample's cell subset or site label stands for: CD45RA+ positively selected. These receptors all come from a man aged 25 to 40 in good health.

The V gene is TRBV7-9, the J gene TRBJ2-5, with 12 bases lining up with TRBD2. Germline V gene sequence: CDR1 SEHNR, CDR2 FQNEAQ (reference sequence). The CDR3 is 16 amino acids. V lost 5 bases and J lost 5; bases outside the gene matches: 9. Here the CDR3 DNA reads TGTGCCAGCAGCGCATCACTAGCGGGAGGAGGGGAGACCCAGTACTTC. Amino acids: CASSASLAGGGETQYF.

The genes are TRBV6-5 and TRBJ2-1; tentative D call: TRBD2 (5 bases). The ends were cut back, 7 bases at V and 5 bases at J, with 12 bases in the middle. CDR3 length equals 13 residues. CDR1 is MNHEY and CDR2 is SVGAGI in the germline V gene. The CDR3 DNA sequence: TGTGCCAGCACCCCGACTACACACAATGAGCAGTTCTTC. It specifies CASTPTTHNEQFF.

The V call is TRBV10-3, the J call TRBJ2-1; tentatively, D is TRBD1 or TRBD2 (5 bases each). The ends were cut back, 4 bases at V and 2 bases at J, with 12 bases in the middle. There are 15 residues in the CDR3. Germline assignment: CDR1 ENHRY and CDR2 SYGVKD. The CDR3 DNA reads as TGTGCCATCAGTGCCCGAGGGGACCCCTACAATGAGCAGTTCTTC. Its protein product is CAISARGDPYNEQFF.

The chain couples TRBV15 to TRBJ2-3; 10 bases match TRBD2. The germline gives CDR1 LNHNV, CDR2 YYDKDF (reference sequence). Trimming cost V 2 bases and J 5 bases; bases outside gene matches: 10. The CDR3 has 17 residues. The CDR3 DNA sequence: TGTGCCACCAGCAGACCGGGACTAGCGAGAGGAGAAGATACGCAGTATTTT. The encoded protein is CATSRPGLARGEDTQYF.

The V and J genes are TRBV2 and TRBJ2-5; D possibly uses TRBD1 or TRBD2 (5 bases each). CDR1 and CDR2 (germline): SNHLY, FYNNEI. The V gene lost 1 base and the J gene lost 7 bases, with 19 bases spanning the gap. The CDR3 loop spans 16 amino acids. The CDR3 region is CASSEVAGAPGLTQYF. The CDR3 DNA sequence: TGTGCCAGCAGTGAAGTGGCCGGGGCCCCCGGATTGACCCAGTACTTC.

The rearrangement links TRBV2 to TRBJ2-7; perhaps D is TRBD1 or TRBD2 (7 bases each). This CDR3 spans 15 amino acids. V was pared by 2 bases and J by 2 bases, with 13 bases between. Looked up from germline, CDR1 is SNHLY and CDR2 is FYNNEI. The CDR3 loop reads CASSEPRGGTYEQYF. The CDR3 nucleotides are TGTGCCAGCAGTGAACCCAGGGGGGGCACCTACGAGCAGTACTTC.

This chain's CDR3 is CASSLVLNQPQHF. CDR3 nucleotide sequence: TGTGCCAGCAGCTTAGTTTTAAACCAGCCCCAGCATTTT. The chain has TRBV7-6 and TRBJ1-5; D gene ambiguous. V was pared by 1 base and J by 7 bases, with 8 bases between. Looked up from germline, CDR1 is SGHVS and CDR2 is FNYEAQ. The CDR3 sequence is 13 residues long.

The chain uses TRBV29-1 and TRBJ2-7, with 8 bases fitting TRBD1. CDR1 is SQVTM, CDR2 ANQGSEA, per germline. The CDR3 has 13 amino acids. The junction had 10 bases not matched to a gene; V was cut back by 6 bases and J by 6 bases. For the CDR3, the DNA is TGCAGCGTCGAAACCCAGGGGGCCGGCGAGCAGTACTTC. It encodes CSVETQGAGEQYF.

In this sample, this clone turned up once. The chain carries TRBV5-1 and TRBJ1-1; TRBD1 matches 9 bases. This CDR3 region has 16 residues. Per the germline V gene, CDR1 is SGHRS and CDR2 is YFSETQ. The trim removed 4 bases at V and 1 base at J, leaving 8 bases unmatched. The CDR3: CASSLGRTGANTEAFF. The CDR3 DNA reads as TGCGCCAGCAGCCTGGGGCGGACAGGGGCGAACACTGAAGCTTTCTTT.

The CDR3 nucleotides read TGTGCCAGCAGTTTATCAATACAGGGGCTAAAACTGTTTTTT. It is translated as CASSLSIQGLKLFF. The chain employs TRBV28 and TRBJ1-4, with TRBD1 matching over 7 bases. This CDR3 comprises 14 residues. V gave up 1 base and J gave up 10 bases; unmatched junction bases: 6. Germline V gene data show CDR1 as MDHEN and CDR2 as SYDVKM.

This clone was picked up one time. DNA of the CDR3: TGTGCCAGTAGTATACGGCTTCCGGGACAGGGGCTGGAAGAGCAGTTCTTC. Translation: CASSIRLPGQGLEEQFF. J is TRBJ2-1 and V is TRBV19; 10 bases agree with TRBD1. CDR1 is LNHDA and CDR2 is SQIVND in the germline V gene (reference sequence). The CDR3 consists of 17 residues. Trimming at V came to 2 bases and at J to 10 bases, leaving 14 bases not matched to a gene.

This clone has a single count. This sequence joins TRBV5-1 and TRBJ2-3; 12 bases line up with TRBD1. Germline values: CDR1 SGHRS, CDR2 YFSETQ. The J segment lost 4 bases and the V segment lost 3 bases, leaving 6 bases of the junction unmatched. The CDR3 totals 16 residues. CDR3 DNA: TGCGCCAGCAGCTCTACCGGGACAGGGGGCCCAGATACGCAGTATTTT. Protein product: CASSSTGTGGPDTQYF.

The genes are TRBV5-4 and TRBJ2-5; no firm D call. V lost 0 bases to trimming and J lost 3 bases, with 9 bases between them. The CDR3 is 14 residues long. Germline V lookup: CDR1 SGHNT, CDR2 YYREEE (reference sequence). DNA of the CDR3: TGTGCCAGCAGCTTGGCGAGCGCCGAAGAGACCCAGTACTTC. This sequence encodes CASSLASAEETQYF.

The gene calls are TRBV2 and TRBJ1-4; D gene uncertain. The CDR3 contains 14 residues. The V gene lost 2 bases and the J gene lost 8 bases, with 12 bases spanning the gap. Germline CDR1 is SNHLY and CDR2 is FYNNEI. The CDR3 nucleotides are TGTGCCAGCAGTGAACGCGGGTTTTGGGAAAAACTGTTTTTT. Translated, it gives CASSERGFWEKLFF.

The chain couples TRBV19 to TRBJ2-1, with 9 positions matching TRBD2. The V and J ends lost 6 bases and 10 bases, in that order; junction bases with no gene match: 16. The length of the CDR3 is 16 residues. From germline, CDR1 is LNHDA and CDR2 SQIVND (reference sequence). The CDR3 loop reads CASSPRLAGSDREQFF. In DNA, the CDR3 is TGTGCCAGTAGCCCAAGGCTAGCGGGATCTGATAGAGAGCAGTTCTTC.

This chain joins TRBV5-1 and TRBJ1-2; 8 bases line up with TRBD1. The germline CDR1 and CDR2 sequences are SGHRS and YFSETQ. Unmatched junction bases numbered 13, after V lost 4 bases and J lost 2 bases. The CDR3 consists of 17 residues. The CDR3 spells CASSKGTGVSTNYGYTF. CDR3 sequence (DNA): TGCGCCAGCAGCAAGGGGACAGGAGTATCTACAAACTATGGCTACACCTTC.

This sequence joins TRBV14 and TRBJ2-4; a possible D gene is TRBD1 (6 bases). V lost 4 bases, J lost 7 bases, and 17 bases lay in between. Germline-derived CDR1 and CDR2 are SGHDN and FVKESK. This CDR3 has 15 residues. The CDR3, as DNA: TGTGCCAGCAGCCCCCGAGTAGGGGGTGGGAACATTCAGTACTTC. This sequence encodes CASSPRVGGGNIQYF. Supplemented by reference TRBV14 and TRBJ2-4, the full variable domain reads EAGVTQFPSHSVIEKGQTVTLRCDPISGHDNLYWYRRVMGKEIKFLLHFVKESKQDESGMPNNRFLAERTGGTYSTLKVQPAELEDSGVYFCASSPRVGGGNIQYFGAGTRLSVL.

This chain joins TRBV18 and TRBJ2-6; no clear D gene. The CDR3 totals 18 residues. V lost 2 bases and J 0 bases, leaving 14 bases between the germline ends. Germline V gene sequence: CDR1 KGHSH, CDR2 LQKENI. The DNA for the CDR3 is TGTGCCAGCTCACCAGTCGGCAGCCCTTCCTCTGGGGCCAACGTCCTGACTTTC. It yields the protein CASSPVGSPSSGANVLTF.

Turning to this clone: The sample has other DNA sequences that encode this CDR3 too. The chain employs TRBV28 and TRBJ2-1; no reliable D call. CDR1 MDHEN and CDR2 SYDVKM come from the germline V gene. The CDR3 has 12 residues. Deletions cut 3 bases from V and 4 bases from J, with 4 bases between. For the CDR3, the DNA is TGTGCCAGCAGTTTGCGTTACAATGAGCAGTTCTTC. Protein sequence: CASSLRYNEQFF.

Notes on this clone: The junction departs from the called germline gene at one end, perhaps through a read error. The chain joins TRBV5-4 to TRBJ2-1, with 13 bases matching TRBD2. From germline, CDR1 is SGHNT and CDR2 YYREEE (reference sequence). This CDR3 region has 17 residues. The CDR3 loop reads CASSPGGPGLAGNEQFF. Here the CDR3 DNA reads TGCGCCAGCAGCCCAGGAGGACCGGGACTAGCGGGAAATGAGCAGTTCTTC. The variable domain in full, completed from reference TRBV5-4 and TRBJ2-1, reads ETGVTQSPTHLIKTRGQQVTLRCSSQSGHNTVSWYQQALGQGPQFIFQYYREEENGRGNFPPRFSGLQFPNYSSELNVNALELDDSALYLCASSPGGPGLAGNEQFFGPGTRLTVL.

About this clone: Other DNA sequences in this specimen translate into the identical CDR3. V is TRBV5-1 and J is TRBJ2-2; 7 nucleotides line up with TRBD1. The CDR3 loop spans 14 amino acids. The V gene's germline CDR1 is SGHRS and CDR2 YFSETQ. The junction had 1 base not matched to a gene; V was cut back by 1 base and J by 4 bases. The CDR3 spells CASSLTGVTGELFF. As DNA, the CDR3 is TGCGCCAGCAGCTTGACAGGGGTCACCGGGGAGCTGTTTTTT.

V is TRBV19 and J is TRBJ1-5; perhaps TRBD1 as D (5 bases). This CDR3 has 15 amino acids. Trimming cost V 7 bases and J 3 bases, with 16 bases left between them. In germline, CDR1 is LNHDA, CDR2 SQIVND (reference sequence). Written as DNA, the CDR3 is TGTGCCAGTACCTCCCGGCAGGGTCCCAATCAGCCCCAGCATTTT. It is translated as CASTSRQGPNQPQHF.